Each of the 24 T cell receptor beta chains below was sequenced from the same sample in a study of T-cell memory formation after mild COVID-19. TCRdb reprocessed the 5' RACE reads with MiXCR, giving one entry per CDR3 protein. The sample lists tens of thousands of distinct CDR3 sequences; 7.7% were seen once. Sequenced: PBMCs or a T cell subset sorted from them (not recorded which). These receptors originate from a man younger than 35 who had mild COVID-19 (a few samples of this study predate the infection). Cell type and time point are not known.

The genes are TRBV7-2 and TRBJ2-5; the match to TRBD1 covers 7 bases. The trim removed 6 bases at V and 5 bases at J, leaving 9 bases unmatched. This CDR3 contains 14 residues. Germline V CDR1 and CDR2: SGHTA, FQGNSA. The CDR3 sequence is CASRLRGRRETQYF. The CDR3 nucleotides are TGTGCCAGCAGGTTAAGGGGGCGCAGGGAGACCCAGTACTTC. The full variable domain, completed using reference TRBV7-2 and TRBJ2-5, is GAGVSQSPSNKVTEKGKDVELRCDPISGHTALYWYRQSLGQGLEFLIYFQGNSAPDKSGLPSDRFSAERTGGSVSTLTIQRTQQEDSAVYLCASRLRGRRETQYFGPGTRLLVL.

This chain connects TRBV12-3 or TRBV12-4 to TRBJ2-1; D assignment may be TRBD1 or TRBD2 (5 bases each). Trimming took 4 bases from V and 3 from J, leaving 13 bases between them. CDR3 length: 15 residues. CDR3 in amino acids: CASSYGGTHYNEQFF. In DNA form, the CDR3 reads TGTGCCAGCAGTTATGGGGGTACCCACTACAATGAGCAGTTCTTC.

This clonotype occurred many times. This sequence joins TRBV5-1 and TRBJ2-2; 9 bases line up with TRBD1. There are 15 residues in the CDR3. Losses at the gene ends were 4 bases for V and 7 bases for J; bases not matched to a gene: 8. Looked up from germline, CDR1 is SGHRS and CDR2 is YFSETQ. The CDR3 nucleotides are TGCGCCAGCAGCGTGGGACAGGGAGGGATCGGGGAGCTGTTTTTT. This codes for CASSVGQGGIGELFF.

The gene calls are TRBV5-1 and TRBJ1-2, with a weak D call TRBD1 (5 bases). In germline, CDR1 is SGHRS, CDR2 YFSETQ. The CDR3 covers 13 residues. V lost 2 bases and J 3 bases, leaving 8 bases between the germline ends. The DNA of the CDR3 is TGCGCCAGCAGCTTAGGGGAACACTATGGCTACACCTTC. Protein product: CASSLGEHYGYTF.

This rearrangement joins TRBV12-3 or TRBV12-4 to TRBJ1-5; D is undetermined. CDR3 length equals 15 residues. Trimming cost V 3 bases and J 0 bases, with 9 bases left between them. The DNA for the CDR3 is TGTGCCAGCAGTTTTTTCCAGTCTAGCAATCAGCCCCAGCATTTT. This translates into CASSFFQSSNQPQHF.

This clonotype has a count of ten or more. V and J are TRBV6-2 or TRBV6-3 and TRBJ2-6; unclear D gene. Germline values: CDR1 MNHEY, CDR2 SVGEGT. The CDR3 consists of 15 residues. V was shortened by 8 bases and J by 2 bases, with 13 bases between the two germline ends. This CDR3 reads CASGRAWAGANVLTF. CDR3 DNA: TGTGCCAGCGGCCGCGCGTGGGCTGGGGCCAACGTCCTGACTTTC.

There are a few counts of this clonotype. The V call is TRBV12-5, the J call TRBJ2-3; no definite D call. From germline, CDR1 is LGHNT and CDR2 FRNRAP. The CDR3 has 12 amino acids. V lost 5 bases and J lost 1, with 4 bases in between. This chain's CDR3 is CASGKRTDTQYF. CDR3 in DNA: TGTGCTAGTGGTAAACGCACAGATACGCAGTATTTT.

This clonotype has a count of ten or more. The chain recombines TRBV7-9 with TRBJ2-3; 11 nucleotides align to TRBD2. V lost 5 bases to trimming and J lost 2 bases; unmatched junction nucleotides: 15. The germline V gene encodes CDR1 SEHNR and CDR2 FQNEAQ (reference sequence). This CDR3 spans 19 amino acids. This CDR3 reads CASSPANPLTSGDTDTQYF. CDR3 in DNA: TGTGCCAGCAGCCCAGCCAACCCTCTGACTAGCGGGGACACAGATACGCAGTATTTT.

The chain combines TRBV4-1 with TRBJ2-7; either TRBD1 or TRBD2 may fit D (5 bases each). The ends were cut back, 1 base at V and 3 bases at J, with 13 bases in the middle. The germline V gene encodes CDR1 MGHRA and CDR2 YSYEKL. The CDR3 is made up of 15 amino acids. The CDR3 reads CASSQGWDEYYEQYF. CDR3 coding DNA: TGCGCCAGCAGCCAAGGGTGGGACGAGTACTACGAGCAGTACTTC.

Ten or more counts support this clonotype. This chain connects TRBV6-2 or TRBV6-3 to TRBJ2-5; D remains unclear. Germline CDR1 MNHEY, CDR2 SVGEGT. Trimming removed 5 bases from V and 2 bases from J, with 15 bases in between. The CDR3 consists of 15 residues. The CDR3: CASSRLGTSQETQYF. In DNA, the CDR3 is TGTGCCAGCAGTCGTCTCGGTACCTCGCAAGAGACCCAGTACTTC.

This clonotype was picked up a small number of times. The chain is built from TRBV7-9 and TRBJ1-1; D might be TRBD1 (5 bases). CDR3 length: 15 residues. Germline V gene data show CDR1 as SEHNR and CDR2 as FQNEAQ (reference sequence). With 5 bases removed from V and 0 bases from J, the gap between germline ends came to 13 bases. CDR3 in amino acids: CASSLGAIMNTEAFF. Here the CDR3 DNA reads TGTGCCAGCAGCCTAGGGGCAATCATGAACACTGAAGCTTTCTTT.

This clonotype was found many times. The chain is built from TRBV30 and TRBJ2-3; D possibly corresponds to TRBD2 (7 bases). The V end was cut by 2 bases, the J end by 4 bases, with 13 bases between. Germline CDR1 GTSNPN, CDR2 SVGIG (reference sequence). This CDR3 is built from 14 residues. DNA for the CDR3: TGTGCCTGGAGTATCACGGGGGGCGCAGATACGCAGTATTTT. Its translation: CAWSITGGADTQYF. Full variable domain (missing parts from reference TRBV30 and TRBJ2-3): SQTIHQWPATLVQPVGSPLSLECTVEGTSNPNLYWYRQAAGRGLQLLFYSVGIGQISSEVPQNLSASRPQDRQFILSSKKLLLSDSGFYLCAWSITGGADTQYFGPGTRLTVL.

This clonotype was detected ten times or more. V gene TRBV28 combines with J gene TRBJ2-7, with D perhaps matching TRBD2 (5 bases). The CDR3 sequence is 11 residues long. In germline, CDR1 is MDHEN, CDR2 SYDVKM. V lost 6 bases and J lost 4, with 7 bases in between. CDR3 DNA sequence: TGTGCCAGCAGCGGAGGTTACGAGCAGTACGTC. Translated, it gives CASSGGYEQYV.

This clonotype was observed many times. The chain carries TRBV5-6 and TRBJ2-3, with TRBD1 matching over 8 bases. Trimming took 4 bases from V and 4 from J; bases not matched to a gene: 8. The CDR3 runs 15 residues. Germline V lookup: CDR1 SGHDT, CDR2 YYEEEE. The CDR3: CASSRTGTVPDTQYF. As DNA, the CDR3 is TGTGCCAGCAGCAGGACAGGGACAGTTCCAGATACGCAGTATTTT. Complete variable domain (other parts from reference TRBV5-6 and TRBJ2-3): DAGVTQSPTHLIKTRGQQVTLRCSPKSGHDTVSWYQQALGQGPQFIFQYYEEEERQRGNFPDRFSGHQFPNYSSELNVNALLLGDSALYLCASSRTGTVPDTQYFGPGTRLTVL.

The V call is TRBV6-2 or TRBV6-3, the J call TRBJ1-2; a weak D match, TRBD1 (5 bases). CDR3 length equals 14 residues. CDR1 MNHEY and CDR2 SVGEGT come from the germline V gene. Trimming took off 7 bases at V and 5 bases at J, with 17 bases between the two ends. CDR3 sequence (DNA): TGTGCCAGCAATCCGGGACCGACCCTTTATGGCTACACCTTC. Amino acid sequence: CASNPGPTLYGYTF.

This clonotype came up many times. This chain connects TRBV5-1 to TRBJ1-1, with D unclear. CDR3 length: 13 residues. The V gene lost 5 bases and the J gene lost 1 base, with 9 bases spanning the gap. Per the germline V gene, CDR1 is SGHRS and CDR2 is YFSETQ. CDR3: CASRDQGNTEAFF. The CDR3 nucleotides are TGCGCCAGCAGAGACCAAGGGAACACTGAAGCTTTCTTT.

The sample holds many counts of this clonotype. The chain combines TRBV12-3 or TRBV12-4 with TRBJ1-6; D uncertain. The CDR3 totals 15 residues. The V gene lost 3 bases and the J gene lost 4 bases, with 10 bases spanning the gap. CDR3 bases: TGTGCCAGCAGTTTTCAGCCAGAATATAATTCACCCCTCCACTTT. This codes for CASSFQPEYNSPLHF.

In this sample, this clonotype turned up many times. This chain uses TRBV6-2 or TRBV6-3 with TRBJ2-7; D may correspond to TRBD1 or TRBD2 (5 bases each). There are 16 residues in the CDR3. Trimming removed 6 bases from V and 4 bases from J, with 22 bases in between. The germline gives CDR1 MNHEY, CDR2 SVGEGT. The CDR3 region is CASSRRGPRITYEQYF. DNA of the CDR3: TGTGCCAGCAGCCGAAGGGGACCGCGAATTACTTACGAGCAGTACTTC.

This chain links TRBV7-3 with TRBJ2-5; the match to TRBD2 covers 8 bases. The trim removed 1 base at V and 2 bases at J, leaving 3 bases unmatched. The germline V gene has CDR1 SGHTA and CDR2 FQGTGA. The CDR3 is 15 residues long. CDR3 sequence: CASSLIAGGQETQYF. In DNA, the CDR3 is TGTGCCAGCAGCTTAATTGCGGGGGGACAAGAGACCCAGTACTTC.

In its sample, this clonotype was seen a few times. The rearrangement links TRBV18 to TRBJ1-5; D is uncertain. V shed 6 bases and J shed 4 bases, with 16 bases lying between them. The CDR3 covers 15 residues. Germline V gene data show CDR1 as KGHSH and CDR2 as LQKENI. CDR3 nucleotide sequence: TGTGCCAGCTCCCTCCTGGAGGCTGAAAATCAGCCCCAGCATTTT. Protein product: CASSLLEAENQPQHF.

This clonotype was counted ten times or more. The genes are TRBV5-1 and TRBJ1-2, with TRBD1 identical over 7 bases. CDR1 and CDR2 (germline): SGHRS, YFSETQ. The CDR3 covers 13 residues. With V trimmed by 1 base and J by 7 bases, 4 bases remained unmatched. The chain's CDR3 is CASSLTGEAGYTF. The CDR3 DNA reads TGCGCCAGCAGCTTGACAGGGGAGGCTGGCTACACCTTC.

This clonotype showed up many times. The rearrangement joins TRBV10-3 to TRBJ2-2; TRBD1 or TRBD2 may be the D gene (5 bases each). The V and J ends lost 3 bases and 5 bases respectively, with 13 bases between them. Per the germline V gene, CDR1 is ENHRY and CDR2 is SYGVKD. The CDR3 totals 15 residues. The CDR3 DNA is TGTGCCATCAGTGACCCGAGAGGGGATACCGGGGAGCTGTTTTTT. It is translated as CAISDPRGDTGELFF.

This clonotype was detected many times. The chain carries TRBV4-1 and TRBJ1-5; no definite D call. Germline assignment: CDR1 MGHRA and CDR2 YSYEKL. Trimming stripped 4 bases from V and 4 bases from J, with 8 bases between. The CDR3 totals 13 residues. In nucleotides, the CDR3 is TGCGCCAGCAGCCTCTACGAGAATCAGCCCCAGCATTTT. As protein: CASSLYENQPQHF.

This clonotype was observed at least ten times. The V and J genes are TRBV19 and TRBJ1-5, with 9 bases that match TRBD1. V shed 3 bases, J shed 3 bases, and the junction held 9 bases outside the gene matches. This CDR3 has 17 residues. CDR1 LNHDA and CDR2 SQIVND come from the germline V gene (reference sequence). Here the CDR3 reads CASSIIGGQGANQPQHF. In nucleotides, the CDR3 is TGTGCCAGTAGTATTATTGGGGGACAGGGCGCCAATCAGCCCCAGCATTTT.